One sample yielded the 25 T cell receptor beta chains listed below, sequenced in a study of T cell changes during pregnancy in multiple sclerosis. Repertoires were generated with immunoSEQ multiplex PCR, while TCRdb's copy carries only in-frame clones and drops some. The data hold 20,000 or so clones, with 75% to 90% observed a single time. The sample was CD8+ T cells from peripheral blood mononuclear cells, taken in the third trimester of pregnancy. These receptors came from a female donor in good health, enrolled as a control in a pregnancy study.

This rearrangement joins TRBV9 to TRBJ1-4, with 11 bases that match TRBD1. The CDR3 has 14 amino acids. Trimming at V came to 6 bases and at J to 7 bases, leaving 5 bases not matched to a gene. Per the germline V gene, CDR1 is SGDLS and CDR2 is YYNGEE. The chain's CDR3 is CASNEGQGGEKLFF. CDR3 bases: TGTGCCAGCAACGAGGGACAGGGGGGTGAAAAACTGTTTTTT.

This chain joins TRBV4-2 and TRBJ2-7; TRBD2 matches at 8 bases. This CDR3 spans 15 amino acids. CDR1 is LGHNA and CDR2 is YNFKEQ in the germline V gene. J lost 3 bases, V lost 0 bases, and 4 bases had no gene match. CDR3 nucleotide sequence: TGTGCCAGCAGCCAAGAGGACGGGGGGGTCTACGAGCAGTACTTC. It translates to CASSQEDGGVYEQYF.

This chain uses TRBV18 with TRBJ2-2; 12 nucleotides match TRBD2. Germline loops: CDR1 KGHSH, CDR2 LQKENI. V shed 2 bases, J shed 2 bases, and the junction held 3 bases outside the gene matches. This CDR3 spans 17 amino acids. The CDR3 reads CASSPRTSGANTGELFF. CDR3 sequence (DNA): TGTGCCAGCTCACCAAGGACTAGCGGGGCAAACACCGGGGAGCTGTTTTTT.

The V gene is TRBV27, the J gene TRBJ2-5; TRBD2 is a possible D gene (5 bases). V lost 3 bases, J lost 1 base, and 9 bases lay in between. The germline CDR1 and CDR2 sequences are MNHEY and SMNVEV (reference sequence). The CDR3 extends over 14 amino acids. In DNA form, the CDR3 reads TGTGCCAGCAGTTTTTCAGGACTCCAAGAGACCCAGTACTTC. Amino acid sequence: CASSFSGLQETQYF.

V gene TRBV27 combines with J gene TRBJ1-1; D is unclear. Trimming took 6 bases from V and 0 from J, leaving 8 bases between them. The germline gives CDR1 MNHEY, CDR2 SMNVEV (reference sequence). The CDR3 runs 13 residues. The CDR3 region is CASRLSVNTEAFF. The CDR3 coding sequence is TGTGCCAGCAGATTGAGTGTGAACACTGAAGCTTTCTTT.

This sequence joins TRBV23-1 and TRBJ1-3; the D gene is possibly TRBD1 (5 bases). TRBV23-1 is an ORF, with its function uncertain. CDR3 length equals 17 residues. V was clipped by 7 bases and J by 0 bases, with 19 bases between them. DNA of the CDR3: TGCGCCAGCACCCTTGGGGGGACCCAAAGCTCTGGAAACACCATATATTTT. Protein product: CASTLGGTQSSGNTIYF.

This sequence joins TRBV7-6 and TRBJ2-3, with D perhaps TRBD2 (5 bases). V was shortened by 3 bases and J by 2 bases, with 18 bases between the two germline ends. Germline CDR1 reads SGHVS; CDR2 reads FNYEAQ. This CDR3 has 17 residues. The CDR3 coding sequence is TGTGCCAGCAGCTTCCGGGGTCCGACAAATTACACAGATACGCAGTATTTT. Translation gives CASSFRGPTNYTDTQYF.

The genes are TRBV4-2 and TRBJ2-5; 10 bases line up with TRBD1. Trimming cost V 4 bases and J 5 bases; bases outside gene matches: 7. The CDR3 totals 15 residues. CDR1 is LGHNA and CDR2 is YNFKEQ in the germline V gene. CDR3 in amino acids: CASSLDRGGQETQYF. The CDR3 bases are TGTGCCAGCAGCCTGGACAGGGGGGGTCAGGAGACCCAGTACTTC.

This chain links TRBV6-5 with TRBJ2-2; perhaps TRBD1 as D (5 bases). Looked up from germline, CDR1 is MNHEY and CDR2 is SVGAGI. V lost 0 bases, J lost 5 bases, and 7 bases lay in between. The CDR3 runs 14 residues. The CDR3 loop is CASSYSPGTGELFF. CDR3 DNA sequence: TGTGCCAGCAGTTACTCGCCAGGGACCGGGGAGCTGTTTTTT.

The gene calls are TRBV28 and TRBJ2-7, with D possibly TRBD1 on 6 matching bases. Between the trimmed V and J ends, which lost 6 bases and 4 bases, there was a span of 16 bases. The germline V gene encodes CDR1 MDHEN and CDR2 SYDVKM. The CDR3 covers 14 residues. DNA of the CDR3: TGTGCCAGCAGGTCCGGGACACCTATATACGAGCAGTACTTC. As protein: CASRSGTPIYEQYF.

This clone was seen a few times. The chain carries TRBV5-1 and TRBJ1-5; TRBD1 aligns across 7 bases. The CDR3 is made up of 15 amino acids. Germline CDR1 and CDR2: SGHRS and YFSETQ. V was clipped by 1 base and J by 2 bases; unmatched bases: 3. Here the CDR3 reads CASSLTGTGNQPQHF. CDR3 in DNA: TGCGCCAGCAGCTTGACCGGGACAGGCAATCAGCCCCAGCATTTT. Drawing the rest from reference TRBV5-1 and TRBJ1-5, the complete variable domain is KAGVTQTPRYLIKTRGQQVTLSCSPISGHRSVSWYQQTPGQGLQFLFEYFSETQRNKGNFPGRFSGRQFSNSRSEMNVSTLELGDSALYLCASSLTGTGNQPQHFGDGTRLSIL.

This chain joins TRBV4-2 and TRBJ2-1; TRBD2 matches at 8 bases. CDR1 LGHNA and CDR2 YNFKEQ come from the germline V gene. With 3 bases clipped from V and 2 bases from J, the junction kept 9 bases outside the gene matches. CDR3 length: 17 amino acids. Here the CDR3 DNA reads TGTGCCAGCAGCCAGCTTAGAAATAGCGGGGCCTACAATGAGCAGTTCTTC. Its protein product is CASSQLRNSGAYNEQFF.

This chain uses TRBV7-9 with TRBJ2-3; 14 bases line up with TRBD2. CDR3 length equals 19 residues. V was clipped by 0 bases and J by 5 bases; unmatched bases: 10. Germline values: CDR1 SEHNR, CDR2 FQNEAQ (reference sequence). The CDR3 is CASSLAFPGLAGVLDTQYF. The DNA of the CDR3 is TGTGCCAGCAGCTTAGCCTTCCCGGGACTAGCGGGGGTGTTAGATACGCAGTATTTT.

This sequence joins TRBV9 and TRBJ2-5; TRBD2 aligns across 10 bases. CDR3 size: 16 residues. The V and J ends lost 4 bases and 5 bases, in that order; junction bases with no gene match: 11. CDR1 SGDLS and CDR2 YYNGEE come from the germline V gene. CDR3 sequence: CASSPKAGGPWETQYF. The DNA for the CDR3 is TGTGCCAGCAGCCCCAAAGCGGGGGGGCCTTGGGAGACCCAGTACTTC.

The chain joins TRBV4-1 to TRBJ2-5; D is perhaps TRBD1 (6 bases). In germline, CDR1 is MGHRA, CDR2 YSYEKL. This CDR3 spans 15 amino acids. Trimming pared 2 bases from V and 1 base from J, leaving 11 bases between. CDR3 bases: TGCGCCAGCAGCCAAACAAGGGGGAGCCAAGAGACCCAGTACTTC. This sequence encodes CASSQTRGSQETQYF.

This chain connects TRBV19 to TRBJ1-1; 8 bases agree with TRBD1. The germline V gene has CDR1 LNHDA and CDR2 SQIVND (reference sequence). Unmatched junction bases numbered 6, after V lost 0 bases and J lost 0 bases. This CDR3 spans 17 amino acids. The CDR3 reads CASSIDREQGVNTEAFF. The CDR3 nucleotides are TGTGCCAGTAGTATAGATCGGGAACAGGGGGTGAACACTGAAGCTTTCTTT.

V gene TRBV7-3 combines with J gene TRBJ2-1, with D perhaps TRBD2 (7 bases). Germline V CDR1 and CDR2: SGHTA, FQGTGA. With 5 bases removed from V and 12 bases from J, the gap between germline ends came to 14 bases. The CDR3 loop spans 12 amino acids. CDR3 nucleotides: TGTGCCAGCAGCGCCCTAGGGGGGGGGCAGTTCTTC. Its protein product is CASSALGGGQFF.

The J gene is TRBJ1-4, the V gene TRBV7-2; D not certain. Trimming removed 5 bases at V and 4 bases at J, with 14 bases between. Germline loops: CDR1 SGHTA, CDR2 FQGNSA. The CDR3 runs to 15 residues. The CDR3 region is CASSASRGLNEKLFF. The CDR3 DNA reads TGTGCCAGCAGCGCCTCCAGAGGACTTAATGAAAAACTGTTTTTT.

The J gene is TRBJ1-2, the V gene TRBV27, with 8 nucleotides matching TRBD1. The CDR3 extends over 13 amino acids. Germline V gives CDR1 MNHEY, CDR2 SMNVEV (reference sequence). Losses at the gene ends were 6 bases for V and 6 bases for J; bases not matched to a gene: 6. The CDR3 loop is CASSLTGANGYTF. The CDR3 nucleotides read TGTGCCAGCAGCCTGACAGGGGCCAATGGCTACACCTTC.

The chain recombines TRBV5-6 with TRBJ2-7; TRBD2 matches 7 bases. The CDR3 covers 14 residues. Germline values: CDR1 SGHDT, CDR2 YYEEEE. J gave up 3 bases and V 0 bases, and 3 bases lay outside the gene matches. CDR3 nucleotide sequence: TGTGCCAGCAGCTTGGCCGGGGGGATCTACGAGCAGTACTTC. Encoded protein: CASSLAGGIYEQYF.

The chain uses TRBV4-3 and TRBJ1-1; possibly TRBD1 for D (5 bases). The CDR3 spans 14 residues. V lost 6 bases and J 3 bases, leaving 14 bases between the germline ends. From germline, CDR1 is LGHNA and CDR2 YSLEER. The CDR3 loop is CASSKTELDTEAFF. CDR3 coding DNA: TGCGCCAGCAGTAAGACAGAGCTTGACACTGAAGCTTTCTTT.

The rearrangement uses TRBV27 and TRBJ1-4; 8 nucleotides align to TRBD1. Germline trimming cut 5 bases from V and 3 bases from J; bases unmatched to any gene: 5. CDR3 size: 15 residues. Germline values: CDR1 MNHEY, CDR2 SMNVEV (reference sequence). The CDR3 loop reads CASSPTGEANEKLFF. CDR3 coding DNA: TGTGCCAGCAGTCCGACAGGGGAGGCTAATGAAAAACTGTTTTTT.

The genes are TRBV5-8 and TRBJ1-2; D is undetermined. V was shortened by 4 bases and J by 4 bases, with 8 bases between the two germline ends. CDR1 and CDR2 from the germline V gene are SGHTS and YDEGEE. The CDR3 sequence is 12 residues long. The CDR3 bases are TGTGCCAGCAGCCCCGGAGCCTATGGCTACACCTTC. This translates into CASSPGAYGYTF.

This chain links TRBV9 with TRBJ2-7, with TRBD2 identical over 8 bases. This CDR3 is built from 14 residues. V was clipped by 4 bases and J by 5 bases; unmatched bases: 8. The germline CDR1 and CDR2 sequences are SGDLS and YYNGEE. CDR3 residues: CASSLGLASDEQYF. Written as DNA, the CDR3 is TGTGCCAGCAGCCTAGGACTAGCAAGCGACGAGCAGTACTTC.

This chain uses TRBV19 with TRBJ2-6; D remains ambiguous. Germline values: CDR1 LNHDA, CDR2 SQIVND (reference sequence). The CDR3 runs 13 residues. The V end lost 6 bases, the J end lost 2 bases, and 5 bases lay between the germline ends. Here the CDR3 reads CASRAAGANVLTF. For the CDR3, the DNA is TGTGCCAGTAGGGCCGCTGGGGCCAACGTCCTGACTTTC. The full variable domain, in which reference TRBV19 and TRBJ2-6 provide the parts outside the CDR3, is DGGITQSPKYLFRKEGQNVTLSCEQNLNHDAMYWYRQDPGQGLRLIYYSQIVNDFQKGDIAEGYSVSREKKESFPLTVTSAQKNPTAFYLCASRAAGANVLTFGAGSRLTVL.